This T cell receptor beta chain is drawn from a study of CD8 T cells in ankylosing spondylitis. Study results and caveats: CD8+ cells made up the disease-linked clones, which were relatively rare in peripheral blood. Reportedly, matched ankylosing spondylitis synovial fluid was significantly enriched for disease-linked clones. A motif of eight highly homologous TCR beta variants was seen as apparently characteristic of ankylosing spondylitis blood.

Comments on this clonotype: Its target is not known.

For TCR beta, libraries came from quantitative 5'-RACE with molecular barcodes. TCRdb re-analysed the 5' RACE reads in MiXCR, keeping a single row per CDR3 protein. The sample holds about 540,000 distinct CDR3 sequences, about an eighth seen once. V lost 4 bases, J lost 7 bases, and 8 bases stayed unmatched. This CDR3 spans 16 amino acids. Germline CDR1 is LGHDT and CDR2 is YNNKEL (reference sequence). The sequence came from a male donor with ankylosing spondylitis. The sample comprised blood, either unsorted or a sorted T cell fraction (not recorded which). The genes are TRBV3-1 and TRBJ2-1; TRBD2 agrees at 12 bases. The CDR3 spells CASSRMTSGRGNEQFF. Written as DNA, the CDR3 is TGTGCCAGCAGCCGAATGACTAGCGGGAGAGGTAATGAGCAGTTCTTC.